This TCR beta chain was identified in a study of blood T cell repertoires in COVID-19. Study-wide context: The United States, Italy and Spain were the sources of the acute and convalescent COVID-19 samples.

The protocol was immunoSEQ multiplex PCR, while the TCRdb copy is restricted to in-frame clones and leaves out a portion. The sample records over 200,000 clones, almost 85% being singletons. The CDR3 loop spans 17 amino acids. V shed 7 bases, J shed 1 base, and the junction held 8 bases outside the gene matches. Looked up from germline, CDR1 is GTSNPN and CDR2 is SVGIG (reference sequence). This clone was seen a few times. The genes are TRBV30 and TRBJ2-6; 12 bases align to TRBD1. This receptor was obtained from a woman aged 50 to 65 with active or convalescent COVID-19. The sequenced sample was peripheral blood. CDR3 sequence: CASFRDRGRSGANVLTF. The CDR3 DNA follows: TGTGCCTCGTTCCGGGACAGGGGGCGATCTGGGGCCAACGTCCTGACTTTC.